This T cell receptor beta chain appears in the sequencing data of a study of cytomegalovirus exposure and HLA in healthy donors. Comments on this clone: Its antigen is undetermined.

Study-wide results and limits: Presence/absence analyses rested on an assumption that sequencing depth was roughly uniform across donors. The sole available immune exposure information was CMV serostatus. Links to common viral pathogens appeared, in a later analysis, for several of the most significant clusters.

PCR involved 60 Vbeta and 13 Jbeta primers. Sequenced by immunoSEQ multiplex PCR; TCRdb stores in-frame clones only, minus some. The repertoire holds some 110,000 clones, with about three quarters as singletons. Specimen: PBMCs. This clonotype was obtained from a woman in her twenties or thirties in good health and CMV-seronegative.

CDR3 residues: CSVEDLANPYEQYF. In nucleotides, the CDR3 is TGCAGCGTTGAAGATCTAGCAAACCCCTACGAGCAGTACTTC. The chain couples TRBV29-1 to TRBJ2-7; the D gene is possibly TRBD2 (5 bases). Trimming pared 0 bases from V and 2 bases from J, leaving 11 bases between. The germline gives CDR1 SQVTM, CDR2 ANQGSEA. The CDR3 length is 14 residues.